Below, one T cell receptor (beta chain) is given with its context. Its antigen remains unknown. This entry belongs to a study of T cell responses to AZD1222 COVID-19 vaccine. General study results and limits: Breadth and depth of Spike-specific TCRs rose after two AZD1222 doses. Reportedly, nearly half of unique spike TCRs recognized epitopes outside B.1.351/B.1.1.7 mutations. The donors showed a predominance of white British ancestry and of females, with possible underestimation of clonal diversity.

V lost 1 base, J lost 5 bases, and 8 bases lay in between. The CDR3 spans 13 residues. Germline V lookup: CDR1 SEHNR, CDR2 FQNEAQ (reference sequence). Assay used: immunoSEQ multiplex PCR; TCRdb lists only in-frame clones, some missing. The profile shows roughly 120,000 clones, 90% to 95% of them singletons. The receptor comes from an adult who received the AZD1222 COVID-19 vaccine. Sequenced here: peripheral blood, sampled 28 days after the second AZD1222 dose. The rearrangement joins TRBV7-9 to TRBJ2-5; D may be TRBD1 (6 bases). CDR3: CASSLVQGETQYF. In DNA form, the CDR3 reads TGTGCCAGCAGCTTAGTTCAGGGGGAGACCCAGTACTTC. Together with reference TRBV7-9 and TRBJ2-5, the CDR3 gives the full variable domain: DTGVSQNPRHKITKRGQNVTFRCDPISEHNRLYWYRQTLGQGPEFLTYFQNEAQLEKSRLLSDRFSAERPKGSFSTLEIQRTEQGDSAMYLCASSLVQGETQYFGPGTRLLVL.